This T cell receptor beta chain was recovered during a study of blood T cell repertoires in COVID-19. Across the study: In each case, the material was cDNA or gDNA derived from T cells, B-cell-depleted T cells, or PBMCs.

The method was immunoSEQ multiplex PCR; TCRdb's version includes in-frame clones alone and lacks a portion of them. This sample has a few hundred thousand clones; around 84% occur once, and the top ten carry under 4.5%. This CDR3 comprises 14 residues. In germline, CDR1 is MDHEN, CDR2 SYDVKM. V dropped 6 bases and J dropped 7 bases, with 16 bases sitting between them. The sequencing sample was made of PBMCs or T cells enriched from blood (not recorded which). This chain links TRBV28 with TRBJ2-1, with D maybe TRBD1 (5 bases). The source of this sequence is a man aged 30 to 45 with acute COVID-19. The CDR3 DNA reads TGTGCCAGCAGAAGGACACTCCACGAGAATGAGCAGTTCTTC. It codes for CASRRTLHENEQFF. Full variable domain (rest looked up from reference TRBV28 and TRBJ2-1): DVKVTQSSRYLVKRTGEKVFLECVQDMDHENMFWYRQDPGLGLRLIYFSYDVKMKEKGDIPEGYSVSREKKERFSLILESASTNQTSMYLCASRRTLHENEQFFGPGTRLTVL.